This entry describes one TCR beta chain. Antigen unknown. This entry is derived from a study of radiation and T cells in renal cell carcinoma. Across the whole study: Nephrectomy followed 15 Gy stereotactic body radiation by 4 weeks. Study-wide results and limits: In blood, top tumor clones expanded by 2 weeks, shrinking by 4. Baseline intratumoral clonotype presence is unknown without pretreatment biopsies.

Repertoires were generated with immunoSEQ multiplex PCR, while TCRdb's copy carries only in-frame clones and drops some. The sample has more than 75,000 clones, 86% seen once. The time point: blood 2 weeks post-SBRT. Treatment reported: 15 Gy SBRT to primary tumor, nephrectomy 4 weeks later. Blood was sampled at baseline, 2 weeks and 4 weeks after SBRT. The TCR comes from a woman between 45 and 60 years old with renal cell carcinoma. The starting material was blood, obtained from a patient whose treatment included radiotherapy and nephrectomy.

The CDR3 loop reads CASSHRMGNQPQHF. DNA for the CDR3: TGTGCCAGCAGCCACAGGATGGGCAATCAGCCCCAGCATTTT. The chain uses TRBV6-5 and TRBJ1-5, with a possible D match to TRBD1 (5 bases). The CDR3 has 14 amino acids. Deletions cut 6 bases from V and 2 bases from J, with 11 bases between. Germline V lookup: CDR1 MNHEY, CDR2 SVGAGI.